One and the same sample provided the 30 T cell receptor beta chains below, sequenced in a study of T cells expressing NK-cell markers. TCRdb re-called the 5' RACE reads; every CDR3 protein appears as one record, without DNA. The listing contains about 260,000 distinct CDR3 sequences. The sample consisted of blood T cells: a sorted CD56 or NKG2C T cell subset, CD4+ or CD8+ T cells, or bulk PBMC T cells (not recorded which). These receptor sequences come from a woman between 18 and 70 years old in good health.

The J gene is TRBJ2-5, the V gene TRBV7-2; the D call from TCRdb, TRBD1, cannot be confirmed without DNA. The CDR3 is 14 residues long. Germline V lookup: CDR1 SGHTA, CDR2 FQGNSA. The CDR3 spells CASSRDRAGETQYF.

This chain connects TRBV10-3 to TRBJ2-1. Germline V gene data show CDR1 as ENHRY and CDR2 as SYGVKD. The CDR3 is 13 amino acids. The CDR3 reads CATGFAEYNEQFF.

The genes are TRBV6-1 and TRBJ1-2; TCRdb indicates TRBD1, and absent DNA this call remains unverified. Per the germline V gene, CDR1 is MNHNS and CDR2 is SASEGT. The CDR3 is 14 amino acids. This CDR3 is CASSTGTGVYGYTF.

The rearrangement joins TRBV7-9 to TRBJ1-2. This CDR3 spans 13 amino acids. The germline CDR1 and CDR2 sequences are SEHNR and FQNEAQ (reference sequence). CDR3 loop: CASSLSEGGGYTF.

V is TRBV10-3 and J is TRBJ1-6; TCRdb selects TRBD1, and the lack of DNA leaves this call unchecked. CDR1 is ENHRY, CDR2 SYGVKD, per germline. The CDR3 is 14 amino acids. The CDR3 sequence is CAVSSGTGISPLHF.

The rearrangement uses TRBV7-6 and TRBJ2-5. CDR1 SGHVS and CDR2 FNYEAQ come from the germline V gene. The CDR3 has 15 residues. CDR3: CASSLNSKGKETQYF.

The chain has TRBV29-1 and TRBJ2-3; the D call from TCRdb, TRBD2, cannot be confirmed without DNA. Looked up from germline, CDR1 is SQVTM and CDR2 is ANQGSEA. The CDR3 covers 13 residues. The CDR3 here is CSSLAGALDTQYF.

The chain couples TRBV5-1 to TRBJ2-1; TCRdb proposes TRBD2, but this gene call is untestable without DNA. The CDR3 spans 13 residues. CDR1 is SGHRS, CDR2 YFSETQ, per germline. CDR3 region: CASTNLAGDEQFF. Based on the CDR3 plus reference TRBV5-1 and TRBJ2-1, the full variable domain is KAGVTQTPRYLIKTRGQQVTLSCSPISGHRSVSWYQQTPGQGLQFLFEYFSETQRNKGNFPGRFSGRQFSNSRSEMNVSTLELGDSALYLCASTNLAGDEQFFGPGTRLTVL.

The V call is TRBV7-9, the J call TRBJ2-7; absent DNA, TCRdb's TRBD2 call cannot be checked. This CDR3 region has 13 residues. The germline CDR1 and CDR2 sequences are SEHNR and FQNEAQ (reference sequence). CDR3 residues: CASSPPAGAGQYF. Variable domain in full (rest from reference TRBV7-9 and TRBJ2-7): DTGVSQNPRHKITKRGQNVTFRCDPISEHNRLYWYRQTLGQGPEFLTYFQNEAQLEKSRLLSDRFSAERPKGSFSTLEIQRTEQGDSAMYLCASSPPAGAGQYFGPGTRLTVT.

The CDR3 spells CATAQRGALLYEQYF. The V and J genes are TRBV6-1 and TRBJ2-7; checking the TCRdb D call of TRBD2 is not possible without DNA. Germline lookup yields CDR1 MNHNS and CDR2 SASEGT. The CDR3 is 15 residues long.

This chain links TRBV29-1 with TRBJ2-2; the D gene TCRdb calls, TRBD1, cannot be checked with no DNA. Germline assignment: CDR1 SQVTM and CDR2 ANQGSEA. The CDR3 sequence is 16 residues long. The CDR3: CSVEVTANSNGGELFF.

V usage is TRBV11-2 and J usage is TRBJ1-6. Germline V gene data show CDR1 as SGHAT and CDR2 as FQNNGV. CDR3 length: 15 amino acids. CDR3 in amino acids: CASIRTSTANSPLHF.

The J gene is TRBJ2-5, the V gene TRBV2; TCRdb indicates TRBD2, and absent DNA this call remains unverified. Germline V gene data show CDR1 as SNHLY and CDR2 as FYNNEI. This CDR3 has 13 amino acids. CDR3: CASRTTSMETQYF.

The rearrangement links TRBV6-5 to TRBJ2-5; the TCRdb call, TRBD2, lacks DNA for checking. Germline V CDR1 and CDR2: MNHEY, SVGAGI. The CDR3 covers 15 residues. The CDR3 sequence is CASSSLLGHQETQYF.

The chain combines TRBV7-3 with TRBJ2-1; TCRdb gives TRBD1 as the D gene, but with no DNA this cannot be confirmed. Germline assignment: CDR1 SGHTA and CDR2 FQGTGA. The CDR3 is made up of 16 amino acids. CDR3 amino acids: CASSLTPALDYNEQFF.

The chain has TRBV5-4 and TRBJ2-1; without DNA, the TCRdb call of TRBD2 cannot be checked. The CDR3 totals 15 residues. Germline CDR1 is SGHNT and CDR2 is YYREEE (reference sequence). CDR3: CASSPTGTSFNEQFF.

The rearrangement joins TRBV20-1 to TRBJ2-7; TCRdb names TRBD2, which stays unverified in the absence of DNA. This CDR3 is 14 amino acids long. The germline V gene encodes CDR1 DFQATT and CDR2 SNEGSKA (reference sequence). CDR3 sequence: CSATTSGRSHEQYF.

The chain employs TRBV5-1 and TRBJ2-4. The CDR3 has 16 residues. Germline V gene data show CDR1 as SGHRS and CDR2 as YFSETQ. The CDR3 is CASSFGAGLDKNIQYF.

The rearrangement uses TRBV5-1 and TRBJ2-2; TCRdb's D gene call, TRBD2, goes unchecked for lack of DNA. This CDR3 has 15 amino acids. CDR1 is SGHRS and CDR2 is YFSETQ in the germline V gene. The CDR3: CASSPRTSGSWELFF.

The chain couples TRBV9 to TRBJ1-2. CDR1 is SGDLS, CDR2 YYNGEE, per germline. The CDR3 consists of 16 residues. The chain's CDR3 is CASSVAPTESHYGYTF.

The rearrangement links TRBV6-1 to TRBJ2-2; absent DNA, TCRdb's TRBD2 call cannot be checked. The CDR3 extends over 13 amino acids. Germline V gene sequence: CDR1 MNHNS, CDR2 SASEGT. CDR3 sequence reads: CASRTTNTGELFF.

The chain links TRBV29-1 to TRBJ2-4. CDR3 length: 12 amino acids. Germline V gene data show CDR1 as SQVTM and CDR2 as ANQGSEA. The CDR3 loop reads CSVLLAKNIQYF.

The chain links TRBV20-1 to TRBJ2-1; TCRdb's D gene call, TRBD1, goes unchecked for lack of DNA. Looked up from germline, CDR1 is DFQATT and CDR2 is SNEGSKA (reference sequence). This CDR3 is 16 amino acids long. This CDR3 reads CSAKELGGRSYNEQFF.

The chain employs TRBV7-8 and TRBJ2-7; checking the TCRdb D call of TRBD1 is not possible without DNA. CDR3 length: 14 residues. The germline V gene has CDR1 SGHVS and CDR2 FQNEAQ. The CDR3 spells CASSTRALESEQYF. The entire variable domain, with the rest obtained from reference TRBV7-8 and TRBJ2-7, is as follows: GAGVSQSPRYKVAKRGQDVALRCDPISGHVSLFWYQQALGQGPEFLTYFQNEAQLDKSGLPSDRFFAERPEGSVSTLKIQRTQQEDSAVYLCASSTRALESEQYFGPGTRLTVT.

The V and J genes are TRBV12-3 or TRBV12-4 and TRBJ2-3; TCRdb lists TRBD1, though no DNA is available to test this call. CDR3 length equals 17 residues. The CDR3 sequence is CASSLGPGTMSTDTQYF.

The rearrangement links TRBV6-2 or TRBV6-3 to TRBJ2-7; the TCRdb D gene call, TRBD1, has no DNA to confirm it. Germline-derived CDR1 and CDR2 are MNHEY and SVGEGT. CDR3 length: 17 amino acids. Here the CDR3 reads CASSHHVQGEGDYEQYF.

J is TRBJ2-3 and V is TRBV20-1; the TRBD2 assignment by TCRdb is unverifiable without DNA. Looked up from germline, CDR1 is DFQATT and CDR2 is SNEGSKA (reference sequence). This CDR3 region has 15 residues. The CDR3 region is CSARLSSESTDTQYF.

J is TRBJ1-1 and V is TRBV7-9. CDR3 length: 12 residues. Looked up from germline, CDR1 is SEHNR and CDR2 is FQNEAQ (reference sequence). The chain's CDR3 is CASTITTPEAFF. Full variable domain (remainder filled in from reference TRBV7-9 and TRBJ1-1): DTGVSQNPRHKITKRGQNVTFRCDPISEHNRLYWYRQTLGQGPEFLTYFQNEAQLEKSRLLSDRFSAERPKGSFSTLEIQRTEQGDSAMYLCASTITTPEAFFGQGTRLTVV.

This chain joins TRBV6-4 and TRBJ1-4. The CDR3 contains 19 residues. Per the germline V gene, CDR1 is MRHNA and CDR2 is SNTAGT. CDR3: CASRDGGGTHPATNEKLFF.

This chain connects TRBV3-1 to TRBJ2-5; the D call from TCRdb, TRBD2, cannot be confirmed without DNA. Germline V CDR1 and CDR2: LGHDT, YNNKEL (reference sequence). This CDR3 is built from 15 residues. The CDR3 sequence: CASSPSGLPWLTQYF.